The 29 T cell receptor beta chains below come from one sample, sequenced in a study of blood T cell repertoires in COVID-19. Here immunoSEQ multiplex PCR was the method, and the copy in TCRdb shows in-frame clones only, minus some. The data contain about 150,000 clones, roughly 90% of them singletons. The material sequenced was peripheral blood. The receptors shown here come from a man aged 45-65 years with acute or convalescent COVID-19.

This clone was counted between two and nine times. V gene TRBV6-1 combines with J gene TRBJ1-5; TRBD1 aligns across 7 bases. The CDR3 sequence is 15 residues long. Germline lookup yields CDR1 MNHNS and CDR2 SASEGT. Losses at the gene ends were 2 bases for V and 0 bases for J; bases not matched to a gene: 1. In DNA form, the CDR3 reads TGTGCCAGCAGTGAACCAGGGGGTAGCAATCAGCCCCAGCATTTT. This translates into CASSEPGGSNQPQHF.

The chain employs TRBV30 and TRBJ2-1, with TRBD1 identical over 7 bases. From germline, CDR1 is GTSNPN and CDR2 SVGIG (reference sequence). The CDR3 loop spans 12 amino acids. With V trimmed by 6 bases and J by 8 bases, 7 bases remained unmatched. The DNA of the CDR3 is TGTGCCTGCGCGAAGGGGGCCCATGAGCAGTTCTTC. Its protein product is CACAKGAHEQFF.

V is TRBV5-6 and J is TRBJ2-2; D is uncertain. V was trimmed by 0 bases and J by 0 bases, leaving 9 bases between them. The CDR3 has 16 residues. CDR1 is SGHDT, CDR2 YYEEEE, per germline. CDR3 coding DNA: TGTGCCAGCAGCTTGGCCGGTGACACGAACACCGGGGAGCTGTTTTTT. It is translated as CASSLAGDTNTGELFF.

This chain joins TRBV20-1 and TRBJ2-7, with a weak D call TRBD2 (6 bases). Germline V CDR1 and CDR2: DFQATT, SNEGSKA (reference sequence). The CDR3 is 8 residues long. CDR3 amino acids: CLRTIRYF. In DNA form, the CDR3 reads TGCCTTCGGACTATCCGGTACTTC.

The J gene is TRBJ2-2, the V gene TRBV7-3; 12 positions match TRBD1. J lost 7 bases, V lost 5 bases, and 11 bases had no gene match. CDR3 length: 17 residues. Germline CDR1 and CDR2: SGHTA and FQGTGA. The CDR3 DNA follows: TGTGCCAGCAGCCAGACCGGGACAGGGGGCGCCAGCGGGGAGCTGTTTTTT. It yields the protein CASSQTGTGGASGELFF.

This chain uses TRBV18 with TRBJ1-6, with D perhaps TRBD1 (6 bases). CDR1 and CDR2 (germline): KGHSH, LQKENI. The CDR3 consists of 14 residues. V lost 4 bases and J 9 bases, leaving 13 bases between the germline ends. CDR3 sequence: CASSLPDSSSPLHF. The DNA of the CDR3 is TGTGCCAGCTCACTACCGGACAGTTCTTCACCCCTCCACTTT. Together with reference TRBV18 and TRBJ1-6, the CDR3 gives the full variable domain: NAGVMQNPRHLVRRRGQEARLRCSPMKGHSHVYWYRQLPEEGLKFMVYLQKENIIDESGMPKERFSAEFPKEGPSILRIQQVVRGDSAAYFCASSLPDSSSPLHFGNGTRLTVT.

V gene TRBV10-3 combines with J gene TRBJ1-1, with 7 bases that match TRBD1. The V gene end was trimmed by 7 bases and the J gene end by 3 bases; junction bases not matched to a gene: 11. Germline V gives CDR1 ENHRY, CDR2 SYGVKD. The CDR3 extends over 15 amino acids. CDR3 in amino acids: CAIKEGQGVYTEAFF. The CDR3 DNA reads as TGTGCCATCAAGGAGGGGCAGGGGGTTTACACTGAAGCTTTCTTT.

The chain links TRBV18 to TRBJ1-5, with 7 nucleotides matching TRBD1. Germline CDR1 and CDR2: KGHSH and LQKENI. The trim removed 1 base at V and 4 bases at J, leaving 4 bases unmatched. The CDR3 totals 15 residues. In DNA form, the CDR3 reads TGTGCCAGCTCACCACAAGGGACAGTTAATCAGCCCCAGCATTTT. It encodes CASSPQGTVNQPQHF. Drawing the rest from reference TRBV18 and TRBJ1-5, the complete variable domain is NAGVMQNPRHLVRRRGQEARLRCSPMKGHSHVYWYRQLPEEGLKFMVYLQKENIIDESGMPKERFSAEFPKEGPSILRIQQVVRGDSAAYFCASSPQGTVNQPQHFGDGTRLSIL.

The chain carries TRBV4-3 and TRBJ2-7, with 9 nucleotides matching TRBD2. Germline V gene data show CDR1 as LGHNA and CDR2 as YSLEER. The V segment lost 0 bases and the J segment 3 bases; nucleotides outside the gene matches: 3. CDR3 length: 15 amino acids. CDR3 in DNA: TGCGCCAGCAGCCAAGAGAGCGGGGGGAGCTACGAGCAGTACGTC. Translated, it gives CASSQESGGSYEQYV.

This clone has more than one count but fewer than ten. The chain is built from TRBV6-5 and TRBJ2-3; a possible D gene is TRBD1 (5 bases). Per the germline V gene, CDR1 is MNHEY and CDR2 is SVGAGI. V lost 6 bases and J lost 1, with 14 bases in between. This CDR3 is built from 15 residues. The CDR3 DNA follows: TGTGCCAGCAGACCAAGAAGGGGCGGCACAGATACGCAGTATTTT. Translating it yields CASRPRRGGTDTQYF.

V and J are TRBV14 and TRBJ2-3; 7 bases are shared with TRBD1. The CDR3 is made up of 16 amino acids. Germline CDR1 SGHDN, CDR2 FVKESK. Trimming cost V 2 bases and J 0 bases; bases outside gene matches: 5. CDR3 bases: TGTGCCAGCAGCCAAATCTGGGACAGCAGCACAGATACGCAGTATTTT. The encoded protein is CASSQIWDSSTDTQYF.

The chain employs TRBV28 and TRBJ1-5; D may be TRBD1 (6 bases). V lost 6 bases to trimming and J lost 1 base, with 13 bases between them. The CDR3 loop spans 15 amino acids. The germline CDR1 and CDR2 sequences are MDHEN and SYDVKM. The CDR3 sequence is CASRILDRSNQPQHF. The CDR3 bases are TGTGCCAGCAGGATCCTGGACAGAAGCAATCAGCCCCAGCATTTT.

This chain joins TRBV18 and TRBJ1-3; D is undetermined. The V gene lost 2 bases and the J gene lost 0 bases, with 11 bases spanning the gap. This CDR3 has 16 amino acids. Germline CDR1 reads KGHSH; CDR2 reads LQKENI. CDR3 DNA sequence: TGTGCCAGCTCACCAACGGGGTCCCCCTCTGGAAACACCATATATTTT. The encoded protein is CASSPTGSPSGNTIYF.

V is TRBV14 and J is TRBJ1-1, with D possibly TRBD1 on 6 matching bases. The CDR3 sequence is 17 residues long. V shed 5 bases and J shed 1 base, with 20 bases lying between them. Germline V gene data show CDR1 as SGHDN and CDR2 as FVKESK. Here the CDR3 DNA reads TGTGCCAGCAGCAAAGCGAGGGGGATCCCAAAGAACACTGAAGCTTTCTTT. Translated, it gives CASSKARGIPKNTEAFF. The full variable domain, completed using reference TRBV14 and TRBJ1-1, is EAGVTQFPSHSVIEKGQTVTLRCDPISGHDNLYWYRRVMGKEIKFLLHFVKESKQDESGMPNNRFLAERTGGTYSTLKVQPAELEDSGVYFCASSKARGIPKNTEAFFGQGTRLTVV.

Here the CDR3 DNA reads TGTGCCAGCTCACCCCCAGTTCCGGGTGATGAGCAGTTCTTC. Its translation is CASSPPVPGDEQFF. The gene calls are TRBV18 and TRBJ2-1; D is undetermined. V was trimmed by 3 bases and J by 8 bases, leaving 14 bases between them. The CDR3 spans 14 residues. Germline V gives CDR1 KGHSH, CDR2 LQKENI.

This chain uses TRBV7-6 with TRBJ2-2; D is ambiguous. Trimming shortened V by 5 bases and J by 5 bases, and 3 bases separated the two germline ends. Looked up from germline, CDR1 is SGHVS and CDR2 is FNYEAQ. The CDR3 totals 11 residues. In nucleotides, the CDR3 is TGTGCCAGCAGCACTACCGGGGAGCTGTTTTTT. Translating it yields CASSTTGELFF.

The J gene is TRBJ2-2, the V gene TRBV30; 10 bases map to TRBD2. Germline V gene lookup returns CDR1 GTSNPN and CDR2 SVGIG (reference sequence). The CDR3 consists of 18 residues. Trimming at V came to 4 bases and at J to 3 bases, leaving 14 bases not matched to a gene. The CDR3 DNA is TGTGCCTGGAAGTTGACTCCAAGCGGGAGGGCCTACACCGGGGAGCTGTTTTTT. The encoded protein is CAWKLTPSGRAYTGELFF.

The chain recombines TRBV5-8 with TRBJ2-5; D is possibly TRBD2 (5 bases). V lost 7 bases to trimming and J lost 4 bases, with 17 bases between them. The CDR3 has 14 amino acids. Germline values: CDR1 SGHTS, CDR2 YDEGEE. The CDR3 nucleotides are TGTGCCAGCCCCACCAACCCCGGGATAGAGACCCAGTACTTC. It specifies CASPTNPGIETQYF.

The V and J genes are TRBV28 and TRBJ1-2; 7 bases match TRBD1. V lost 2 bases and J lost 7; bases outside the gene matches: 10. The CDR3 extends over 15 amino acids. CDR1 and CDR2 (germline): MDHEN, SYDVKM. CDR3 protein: CASSLDRAIVIGYTF. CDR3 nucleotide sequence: TGTGCCAGCAGTTTAGACAGGGCCATCGTCATTGGCTACACCTTC.

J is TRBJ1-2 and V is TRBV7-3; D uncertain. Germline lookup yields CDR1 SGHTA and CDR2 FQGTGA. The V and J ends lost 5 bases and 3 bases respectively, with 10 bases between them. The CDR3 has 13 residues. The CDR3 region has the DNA TGTGCCAGCAGCCTTGGGAGGGACTATGGCTACACCTTC. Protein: CASSLGRDYGYTF.

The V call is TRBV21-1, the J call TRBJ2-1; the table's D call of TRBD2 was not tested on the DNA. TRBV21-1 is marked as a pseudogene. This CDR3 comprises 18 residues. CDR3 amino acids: CASSNLGLAGGLNNEQFF. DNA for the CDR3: TGTGCCAGCAGCAATTTGGGGCTAGCGGGAGGTCTGAACAATGAGCAGTTCTTC.

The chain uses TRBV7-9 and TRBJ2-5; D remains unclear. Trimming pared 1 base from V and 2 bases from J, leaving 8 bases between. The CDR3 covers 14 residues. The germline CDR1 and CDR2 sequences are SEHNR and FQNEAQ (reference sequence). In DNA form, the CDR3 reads TGTGCCAGCAGCTTAGACAGAAATCAAGAGACCCAGTACTTC. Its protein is CASSLDRNQETQYF.

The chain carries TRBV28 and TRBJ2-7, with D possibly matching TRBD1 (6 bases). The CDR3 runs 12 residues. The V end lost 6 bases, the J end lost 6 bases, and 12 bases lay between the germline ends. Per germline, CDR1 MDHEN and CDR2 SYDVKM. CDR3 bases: TGTGCCAGCAGCCGTTGGGGGCTCGAGCAGTACTTC. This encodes CASSRWGLEQYF.

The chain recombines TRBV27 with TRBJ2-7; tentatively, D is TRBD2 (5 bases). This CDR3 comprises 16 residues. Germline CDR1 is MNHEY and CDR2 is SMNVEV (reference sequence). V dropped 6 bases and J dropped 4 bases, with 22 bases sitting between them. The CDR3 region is CASSPERASRRYEQYF. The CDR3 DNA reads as TGTGCCAGCAGCCCCGAGAGGGCCAGCCGACGATACGAGCAGTACTTC.

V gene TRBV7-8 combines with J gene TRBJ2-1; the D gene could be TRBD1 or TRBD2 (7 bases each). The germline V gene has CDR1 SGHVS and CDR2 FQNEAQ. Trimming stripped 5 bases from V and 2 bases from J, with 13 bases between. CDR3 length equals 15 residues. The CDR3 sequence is CASSPAGQPYNEQFF. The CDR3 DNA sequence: TGTGCCAGCAGCCCAGCGGGACAGCCCTACAATGAGCAGTTCTTC.

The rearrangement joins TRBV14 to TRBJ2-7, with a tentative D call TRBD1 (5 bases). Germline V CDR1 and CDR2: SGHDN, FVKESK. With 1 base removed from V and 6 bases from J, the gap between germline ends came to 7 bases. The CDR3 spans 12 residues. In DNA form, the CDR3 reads TGTGCCAGCAGCCAAGTAGGGGTCGAGCAGTACTTC. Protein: CASSQVGVEQYF.

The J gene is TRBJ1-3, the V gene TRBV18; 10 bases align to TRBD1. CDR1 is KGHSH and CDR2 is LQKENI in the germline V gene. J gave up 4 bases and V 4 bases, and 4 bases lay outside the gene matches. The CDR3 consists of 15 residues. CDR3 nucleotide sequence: TGTGCCAGCTCACAAGACAGGGGGCTCGGAAACACCATATATTTT. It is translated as CASSQDRGLGNTIYF.

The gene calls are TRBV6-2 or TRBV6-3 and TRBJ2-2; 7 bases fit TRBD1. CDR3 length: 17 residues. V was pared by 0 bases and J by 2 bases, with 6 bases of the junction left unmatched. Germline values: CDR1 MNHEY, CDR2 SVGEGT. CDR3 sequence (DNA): TGTGCCAGCAGTTACTCAGGGGGCAGGGGCAACACCGGGGAGCTGTTTTTT. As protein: CASSYSGGRGNTGELFF.

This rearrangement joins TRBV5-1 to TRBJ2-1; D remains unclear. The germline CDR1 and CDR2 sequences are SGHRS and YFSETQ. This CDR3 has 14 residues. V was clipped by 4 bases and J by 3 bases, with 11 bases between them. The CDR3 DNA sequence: TGCGCCAGCAGCGGTCGGGTTGACTACAATGAGCAGTTCTTC. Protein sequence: CASSGRVDYNEQFF.